This T cell receptor (beta chain) was found in a study of blood T cell repertoires in COVID-19. Study overall: T cells, B-cell-depleted T cells, or PBMCs provided the cDNA or gDNA that served as material.

This table comes from immunoSEQ multiplex PCR, and its TCRdb copy is limited to in-frame clones, with some not included. The sample holds about 400,000 clones, roughly nine tenths seen once. The participants were between 18 and 89 years old and came from under 25 US areas. Researchers sorted participants into cohorts using their self-reported clinical history. The germline V and J ends were trimmed by 6 bases and 7 bases, with 16 bases remaining between them. CDR3 length: 14 amino acids. CDR1 MNHNY and CDR2 SVGAGI come from the germline V gene (reference sequence). The chain has TRBV6-6 and TRBJ2-1; maybe TRBD1 (6 bases). Sample: PBMCs or T cells enriched from blood (not recorded which). This clonotype originated in a woman in her thirties who had recovered from COVID-19. The CDR3 nucleotides read TGTGCCAGCAGGGACAGTATCGGCTTTAATGAGCAGTTCTTC. Protein product: CASRDSIGFNEQFF.